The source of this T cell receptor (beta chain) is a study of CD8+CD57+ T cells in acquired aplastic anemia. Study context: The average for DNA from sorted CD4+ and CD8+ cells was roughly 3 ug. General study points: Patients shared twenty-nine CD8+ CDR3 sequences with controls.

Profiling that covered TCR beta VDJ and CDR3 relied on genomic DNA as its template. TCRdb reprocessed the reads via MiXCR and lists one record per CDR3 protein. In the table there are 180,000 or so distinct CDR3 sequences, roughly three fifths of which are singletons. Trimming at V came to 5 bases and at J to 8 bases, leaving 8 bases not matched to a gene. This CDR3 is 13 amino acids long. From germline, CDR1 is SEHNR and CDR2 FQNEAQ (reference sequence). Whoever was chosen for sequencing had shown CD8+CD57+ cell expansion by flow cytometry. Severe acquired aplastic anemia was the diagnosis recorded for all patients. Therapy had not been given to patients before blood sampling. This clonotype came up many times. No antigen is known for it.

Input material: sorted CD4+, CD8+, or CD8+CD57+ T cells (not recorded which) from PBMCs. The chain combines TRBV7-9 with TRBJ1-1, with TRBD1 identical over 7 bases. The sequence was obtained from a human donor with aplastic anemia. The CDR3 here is CASSPGGGGEAFF. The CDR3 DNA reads TGTGCCAGCAGCCCCGGGGGAGGGGGCGAAGCTTTCTTT.